A single sample gave rise to the 19 T cell receptor beta chains below, sequenced in a study of OX40 agonist ivuxolimab in advanced cancers. The table came from immunoSEQ multiplex PCR; TCRdb's copy has only in-frame clones and leaves some out. Of 90,000 to 150,000 clones detected, 85% to 90% appear once; the ten largest clones hold approximately 0.55%. Here the sequenced sample was CD4+ or CD8+ T cells sorted from blood, taken in a trial of the OX40 agonist ivuxolimab. The source of these receptors is an adult with an advanced solid tumor such as melanoma, head and neck, liver or kidney cancer.

The CDR3 bases are TGTGCCAGCAGCCAACAAGGAGGCACAGATACGCAGTATTTT. As protein: CASSQQGGTDTQYF. This rearrangement joins TRBV7-9 to TRBJ2-3; D is unclear. From germline, CDR1 is SEHNR and CDR2 FQNEAQ (reference sequence). This CDR3 comprises 14 residues. With 5 bases removed from V and 1 base from J, the gap between germline ends came to 10 bases. The variable domain in full, completed from reference TRBV7-9 and TRBJ2-3, reads DTGVSQNPRHKITKRGQNVTFRCDPISEHNRLYWYRQTLGQGPEFLTYFQNEAQLEKSRLLSDRFSAERPKGSFSTLEIQRTEQGDSAMYLCASSQQGGTDTQYFGPGTRLTVL.

The chain combines TRBV9 with TRBJ1-1, with D perhaps TRBD1 (5 bases). Germline V gene data show CDR1 as SGDLS and CDR2 as YYNGEE. V was trimmed by 4 bases and J by 0 bases, leaving 10 bases between them. This CDR3 comprises 14 residues. The CDR3 loop is CASSPGRLNTEAFF. CDR3 nucleotide sequence: TGTGCCAGCAGCCCGGGACGGTTGAACACTGAAGCTTTCTTT.

The rearrangement links TRBV9 to TRBJ2-1; D call uncertain. Trimming shortened V by 4 bases and J by 4 bases, and 15 bases separated the two germline ends. Germline CDR1 reads SGDLS; CDR2 reads YYNGEE. There are 15 residues in the CDR3. CDR3 loop: CASSPPLGRYNEQFF. For the CDR3, the DNA is TGTGCCAGCAGCCCCCCTTTGGGCAGGTACAATGAGCAGTTCTTC. Looking up the rest from reference TRBV9 and TRBJ2-1 gives the full variable domain: DSGVTQTPKHLITATGQRVTLRCSPRSGDLSVYWYQQSLDQGLQFLIQYYNGEERAKGNILERFSAQQFPDLHSELNLSSLELGDSALYFCASSPPLGRYNEQFFGPGTRLTVL.

A single count supports this clone. The CDR3 DNA is TGTGCCAGCAGCTCGGCAAGCGGGGCGGGCGAGCAGTACTTC. It codes for CASSSASGAGEQYF. This rearrangement joins TRBV7-2 to TRBJ2-7; 7 bases align to TRBD2. The CDR3 is made up of 14 amino acids. The J segment lost 6 bases and the V segment lost 4 bases, leaving 9 bases of the junction unmatched. Germline assignment: CDR1 SGHTA and CDR2 FQGNSA.

This clone has only a few counts. The rearrangement links TRBV7-3 to TRBJ1-2; 9 bases match TRBD1. Trimming at V came to 5 bases and at J to 6 bases, leaving 13 bases not matched to a gene. Germline values: CDR1 SGHTA, CDR2 FQGTGA. CDR3 length: 16 residues. The CDR3 reads CASSPGWRDRVDGYTF. The CDR3 bases are TGTGCCAGCAGCCCCGGCTGGCGGGACAGGGTTGATGGCTACACCTTC.

The chain carries TRBV15 and TRBJ2-7; no clear D. CDR1 and CDR2 (germline): LNHNV, YYDKDF (reference sequence). This CDR3 comprises 13 residues. V gave up 5 bases and J gave up 6 bases, with 14 bases separating them. As DNA, the CDR3 is TGTGCCACCAGCCCGACCCTTAAAGGCGAGCAGTACTTC. It is translated as CATSPTLKGEQYF.

This chain connects TRBV7-3 to TRBJ1-6, with D possibly being TRBD1 (5 bases). Between the trimmed V and J ends, which lost 4 bases and 6 bases, there was a span of 13 bases. Per germline, CDR1 SGHTA and CDR2 FQGTGA. The CDR3 is 15 amino acids. CDR3 nucleotides: TGTGCCAGCAGCTCGACCGGGACCACTAATTCACCCCTCCACTTT. It codes for CASSSTGTTNSPLHF. Combining the CDR3 with reference TRBV7-3 and TRBJ1-6 gives the whole variable domain GAGVSQTPSNKVTEKGKYVELRCDPISGHTALYWYRQSLGQGPEFLIYFQGTGAADDSGLPNDRFFAVRPEGSVSTLKIQRTERGDSAVYLCASSSTGTTNSPLHFGNGTRLTVT.

The chain couples TRBV6-5 to TRBJ1-1; D is uncertain. The germline CDR1 and CDR2 sequences are MNHEY and SVGAGI. V was pared by 4 bases and J by 5 bases, with 8 bases between. The CDR3 loop spans 12 amino acids. CDR3 region: CASSSRATEAFF. CDR3 nucleotide sequence: TGTGCCAGCAGTTCCCGGGCAACTGAAGCTTTCTTT.

This chain links TRBV9 with TRBJ2-7, with a tentative D call TRBD2 (5 bases). Germline CDR1 is SGDLS and CDR2 is YYNGEE. This CDR3 region has 14 residues. Trimming pared 0 bases from V and 6 bases from J, leaving 13 bases between. CDR3 bases: TGTGCCAGCAGCGTAGACAGTCTAGCCGGCGAGCAGTACTTC. Translation: CASSVDSLAGEQYF.

This clone was observed a few times. This chain links TRBV7-9 with TRBJ2-3; the D call may be TRBD1 or TRBD2 (5 bases each). Trimming removed 5 bases from V and 4 bases from J, with 10 bases in between. The CDR3 is made up of 13 amino acids. The V gene's germline CDR1 is SEHNR and CDR2 FQNEAQ (reference sequence). The CDR3 DNA sequence: TGTGCCAGCAGCCCCCGGGGACCAGATACGCAGTATTTT. Encoded protein: CASSPRGPDTQYF.

The J gene is TRBJ2-4, the V gene TRBV27; no clear D. V was pared by 4 bases and J by 0 bases, with 13 bases between. CDR3 size: 16 residues. The germline V gene has CDR1 MNHEY and CDR2 SMNVEV (reference sequence). In nucleotides, the CDR3 is TGTGCCAGCAGTTCCGGCCTTCTAATAGCCAAAAACATTCAGTACTTC. This encodes CASSSGLLIAKNIQYF.

The chain carries TRBV29-1 and TRBJ2-5, with TRBD1 identical over 8 bases. Losses at the gene ends were 6 bases for V and 5 bases for J; bases not matched to a gene: 5. Germline V gene sequence: CDR1 SQVTM, CDR2 ANQGSEA. This CDR3 spans 12 amino acids. The CDR3 loop reads CSVGQGSETQYF. DNA of the CDR3: TGCAGCGTCGGACAGGGATCGGAGACCCAGTACTTC.

V and J are TRBV7-2 and TRBJ1-2; no reliable D call. CDR3 size: 13 residues. The germline V gene encodes CDR1 SGHTA and CDR2 FQGNSA. Trimming removed 5 bases at V and 5 bases at J, with 12 bases between. CDR3 DNA: TGTGCCAGCAGCCAACTCGAGGGTTATGGCTACACCTTC. Residues: CASSQLEGYGYTF.

The rearrangement links TRBV2 to TRBJ2-2, with D maybe TRBD2 (6 bases). V was pared by 8 bases and J by 7 bases, with 14 bases between. CDR1 and CDR2 from the germline V gene are SNHLY and FYNNEI. The CDR3 runs to 13 residues. The DNA of the CDR3 is TGTGCCAGCGGAGAGGGACTTGGCGGGGAGCTGTTTTTT. The encoded protein is CASGEGLGGELFF.

The V call is TRBV29-1, the J call TRBJ2-3, with TRBD2 matching 9 bases. Germline V gene data show CDR1 as SQVTM and CDR2 as ANQGSEA. The CDR3 runs 14 residues. V dropped 4 bases and J dropped 7; count of bases not matched to a gene: 9. CDR3 sequence reads: CSVVSSGGPHTQYF. Here the CDR3 DNA reads TGCAGCGTTGTCAGTAGCGGGGGTCCTCATACGCAGTATTTT.

The CDR3 DNA sequence: TGTGCCAGTACCCCCCGGGGGGCCGGGGAGCTGTTTTTT. Translating it yields CASTPRGAGELFF. J is TRBJ2-2 and V is TRBV19, with 7 bases fitting TRBD2. CDR3 length: 13 residues. J lost 6 bases, V lost 7 bases, and 5 bases had no gene match. The germline gives CDR1 LNHDA, CDR2 SQIVND (reference sequence).

This clone was counted a single time. The rearrangement joins TRBV7-6 to TRBJ2-4, with a tentative D call TRBD2 (7 bases). Germline V gives CDR1 SGHVS, CDR2 FNYEAQ. V lost 3 bases and J lost 0, with 15 bases in between. The CDR3 covers 17 residues. The CDR3 DNA sequence: TGTGCCAGCAGCTTCCTAGGGGGGGCGAGAGCCAAAAACATTCAGTACTTC. Its translation is CASSFLGGARAKNIQYF.

This clone was found a few times. The genes are TRBV21-1 and TRBJ2-5. TRBV21-1 is flagged as a pseudogene. The CDR3 is 16 amino acids. The CDR3 sequence: CASSRGGGFFEETQYF. CDR3 nucleotides: TGTGCCAGCAGCAGGGGAGGGGGCTTTTTTGAAGAGACCCAGTACTTC.

CDR3 region: CASPGPGVQAEQYF. CDR3 in DNA: TGTGCCAGCCCGGGACCGGGGGTCCAGGCCGAGCAGTACTTC. The rearrangement joins TRBV6-1 to TRBJ2-7; tentatively, D is TRBD2 (6 bases). The germline V and J ends were trimmed by 8 bases and 6 bases, with 20 bases remaining between them. The CDR3 is 14 residues long. The V gene's germline CDR1 is MNHNS and CDR2 SASEGT.